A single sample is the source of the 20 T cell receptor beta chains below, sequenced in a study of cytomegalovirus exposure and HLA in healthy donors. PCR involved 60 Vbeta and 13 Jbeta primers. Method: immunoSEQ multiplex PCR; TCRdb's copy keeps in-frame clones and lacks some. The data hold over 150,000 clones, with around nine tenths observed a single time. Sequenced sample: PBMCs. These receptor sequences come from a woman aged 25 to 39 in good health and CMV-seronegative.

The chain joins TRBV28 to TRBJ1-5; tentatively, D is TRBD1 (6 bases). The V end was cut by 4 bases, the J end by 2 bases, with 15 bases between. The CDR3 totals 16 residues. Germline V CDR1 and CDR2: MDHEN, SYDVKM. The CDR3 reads CASSSIARGGNQPQHF. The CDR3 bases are TGTGCCAGCAGTTCTATTGCCAGGGGTGGCAATCAGCCCCAGCATTTT.

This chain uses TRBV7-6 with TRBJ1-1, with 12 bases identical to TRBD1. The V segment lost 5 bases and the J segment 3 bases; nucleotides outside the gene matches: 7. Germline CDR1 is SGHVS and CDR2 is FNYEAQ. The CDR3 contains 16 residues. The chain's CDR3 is CASSNRDRGPDTEAFF. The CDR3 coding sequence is TGTGCCAGCAGCAACCGGGACAGGGGGCCGGACACTGAAGCTTTCTTT.

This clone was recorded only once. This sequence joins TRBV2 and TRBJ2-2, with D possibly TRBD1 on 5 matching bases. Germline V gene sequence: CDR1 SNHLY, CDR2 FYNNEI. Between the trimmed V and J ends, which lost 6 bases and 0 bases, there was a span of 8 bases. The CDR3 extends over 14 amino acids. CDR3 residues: CASRGVANTGELFF. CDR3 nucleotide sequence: TGTGCCAGCAGAGGGGTCGCGAACACCGGGGAGCTGTTTTTT.

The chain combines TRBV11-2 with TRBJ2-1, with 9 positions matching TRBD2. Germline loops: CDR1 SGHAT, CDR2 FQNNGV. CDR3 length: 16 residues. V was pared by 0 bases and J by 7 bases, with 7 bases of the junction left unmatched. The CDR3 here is CASSLEAGGQKNEQFF. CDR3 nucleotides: TGTGCCAGCAGCTTAGAAGCGGGGGGCCAGAAGAATGAGCAGTTCTTC.

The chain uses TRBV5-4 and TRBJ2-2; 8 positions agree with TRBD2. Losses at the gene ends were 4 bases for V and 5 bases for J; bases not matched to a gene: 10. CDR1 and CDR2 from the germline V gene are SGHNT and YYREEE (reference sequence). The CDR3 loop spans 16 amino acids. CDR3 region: CASSAVTGGGTGELFF. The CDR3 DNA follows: TGTGCCAGCAGCGCAGTCACGGGCGGGGGGACCGGGGAGCTGTTTTTT.

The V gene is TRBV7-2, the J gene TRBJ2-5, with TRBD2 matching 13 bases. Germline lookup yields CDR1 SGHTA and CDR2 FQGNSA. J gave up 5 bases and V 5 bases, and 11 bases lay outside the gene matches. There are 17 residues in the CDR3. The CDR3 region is CASSLSGLAGARETQYF. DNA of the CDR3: TGTGCCAGCAGCCTGAGCGGACTAGCGGGAGCACGGGAGACCCAGTACTTC.

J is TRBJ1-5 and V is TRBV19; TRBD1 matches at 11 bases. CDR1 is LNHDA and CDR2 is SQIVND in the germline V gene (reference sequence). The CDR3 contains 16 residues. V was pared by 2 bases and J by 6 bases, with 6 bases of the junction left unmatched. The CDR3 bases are TGTGCCAGTAGTATACCCCTAGGGACAGGGGGTCAGCCCCAGCATTTT. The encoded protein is CASSIPLGTGGQPQHF.

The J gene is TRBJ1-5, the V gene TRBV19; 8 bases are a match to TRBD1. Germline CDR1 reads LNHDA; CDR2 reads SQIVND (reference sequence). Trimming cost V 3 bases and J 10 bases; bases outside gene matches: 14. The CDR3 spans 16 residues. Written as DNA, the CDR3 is TGTGCCAGTAGTATCGAGGGACAGGCGATAATCAACCCCCAGCATTTT. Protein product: CASSIEGQAIINPQHF. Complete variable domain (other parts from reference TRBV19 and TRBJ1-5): DGGITQSPKYLFRKEGQNVTLSCEQNLNHDAMYWYRQDPGQGLRLIYYSQIVNDFQKGDIAEGYSVSREKKESFPLTVTSAQKNPTAFYLCASSIEGQAIINPQHFGDGTRLSIL.

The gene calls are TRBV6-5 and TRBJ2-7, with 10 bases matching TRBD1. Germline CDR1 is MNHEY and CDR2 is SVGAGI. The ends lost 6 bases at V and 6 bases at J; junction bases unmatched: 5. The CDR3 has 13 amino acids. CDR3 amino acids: CASSPGQGREQYF. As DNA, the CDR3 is TGTGCCAGCAGCCCGGGACAGGGGCGCGAGCAGTACTTC.

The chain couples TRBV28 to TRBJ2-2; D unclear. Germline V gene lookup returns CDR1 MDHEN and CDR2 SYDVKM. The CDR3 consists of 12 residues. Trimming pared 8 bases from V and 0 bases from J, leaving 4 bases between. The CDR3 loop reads CASPSNTGELFF. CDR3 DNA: TGTGCCAGCCCATCGAACACCGGGGAGCTGTTTTTT. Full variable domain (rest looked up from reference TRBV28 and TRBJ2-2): DVKVTQSSRYLVKRTGEKVFLECVQDMDHENMFWYRQDPGLGLRLIYFSYDVKMKEKGDIPEGYSVSREKKERFSLILESASTNQTSMYLCASPSNTGELFFGEGSRLTVL.

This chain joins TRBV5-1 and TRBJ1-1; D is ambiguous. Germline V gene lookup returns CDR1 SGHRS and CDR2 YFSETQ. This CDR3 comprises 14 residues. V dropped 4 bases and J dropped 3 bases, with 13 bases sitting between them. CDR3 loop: CASSPTVGDTEAFF. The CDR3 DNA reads TGCGCCAGCAGCCCCACAGTGGGTGACACTGAAGCTTTCTTT.

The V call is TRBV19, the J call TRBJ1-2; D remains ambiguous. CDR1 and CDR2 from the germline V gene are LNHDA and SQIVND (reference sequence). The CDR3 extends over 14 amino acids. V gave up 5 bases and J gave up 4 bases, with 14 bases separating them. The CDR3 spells CASSLMLSPYGYTF. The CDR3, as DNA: TGTGCCAGTAGTCTCATGCTAAGCCCCTATGGCTACACCTTC.

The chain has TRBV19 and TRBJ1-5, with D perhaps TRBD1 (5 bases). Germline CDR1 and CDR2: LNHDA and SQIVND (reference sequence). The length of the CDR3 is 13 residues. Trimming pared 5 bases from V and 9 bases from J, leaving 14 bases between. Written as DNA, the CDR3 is TGTGCCAGTAGTTGGGGCCTCGGGTGGCCCCAGCATTTT. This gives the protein CASSWGLGWPQHF.

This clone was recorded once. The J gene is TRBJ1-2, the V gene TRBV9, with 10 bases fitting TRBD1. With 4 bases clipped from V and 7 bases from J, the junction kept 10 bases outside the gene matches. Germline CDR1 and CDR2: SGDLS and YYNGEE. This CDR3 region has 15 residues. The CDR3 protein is CASSPRDRGDGGYTF. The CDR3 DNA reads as TGTGCCAGCAGCCCGAGGGACAGGGGAGATGGTGGCTACACCTTC. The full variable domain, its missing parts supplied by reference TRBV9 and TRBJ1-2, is DSGVTQTPKHLITATGQRVTLRCSPRSGDLSVYWYQQSLDQGLQFLIQYYNGEERAKGNILERFSAQQFPDLHSELNLSSLELGDSALYFCASSPRDRGDGGYTFGSGTRLTVV.

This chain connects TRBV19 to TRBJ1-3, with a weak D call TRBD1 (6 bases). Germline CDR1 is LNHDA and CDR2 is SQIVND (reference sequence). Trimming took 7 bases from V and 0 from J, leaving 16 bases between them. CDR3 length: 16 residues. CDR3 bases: TGTGCCAGTATTTCTTGGGGACAAGACTCTGGAAACACCATATATTTT. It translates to CASISWGQDSGNTIYF.

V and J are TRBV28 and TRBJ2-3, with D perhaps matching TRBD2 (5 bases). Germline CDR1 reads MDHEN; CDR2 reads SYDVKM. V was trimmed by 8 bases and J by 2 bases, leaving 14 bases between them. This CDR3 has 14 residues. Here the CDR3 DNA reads TGTGCCAGCGCGCGGCGGGTATACACAGATACGCAGTATTTT. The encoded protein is CASARRVYTDTQYF.

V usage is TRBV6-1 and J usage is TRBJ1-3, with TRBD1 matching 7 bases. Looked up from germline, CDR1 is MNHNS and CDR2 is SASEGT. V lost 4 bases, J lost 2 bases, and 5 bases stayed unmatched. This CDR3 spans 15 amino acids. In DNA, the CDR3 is TGTGCCAGCAGTGTCGACAGGGCCGCTGGAAACACCATATATTTT. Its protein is CASSVDRAAGNTIYF.

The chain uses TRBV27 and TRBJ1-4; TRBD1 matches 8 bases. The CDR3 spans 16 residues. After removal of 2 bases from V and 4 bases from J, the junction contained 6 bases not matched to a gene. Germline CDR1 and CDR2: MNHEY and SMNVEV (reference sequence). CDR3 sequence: CASSLRRQGNNEKLFF. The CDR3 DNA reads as TGTGCCAGCAGTTTACGTAGACAGGGGAATAATGAAAAACTGTTTTTT.

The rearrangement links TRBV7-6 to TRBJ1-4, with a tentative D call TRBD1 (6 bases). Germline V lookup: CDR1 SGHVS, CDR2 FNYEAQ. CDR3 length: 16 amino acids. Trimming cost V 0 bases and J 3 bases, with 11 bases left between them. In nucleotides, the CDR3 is TGTGCCAGCAGCTTAGCGGCAGGGGCCTCTAATGAAAAACTGTTTTTT. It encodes CASSLAAGASNEKLFF.

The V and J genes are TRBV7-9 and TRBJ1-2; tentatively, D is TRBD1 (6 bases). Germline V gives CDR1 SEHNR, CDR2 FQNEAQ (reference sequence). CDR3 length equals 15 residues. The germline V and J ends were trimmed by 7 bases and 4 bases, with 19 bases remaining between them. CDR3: CASTSGAQGPYGYTF. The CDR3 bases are TGTGCCAGCACCTCCGGGGCCCAGGGGCCCTATGGCTACACCTTC. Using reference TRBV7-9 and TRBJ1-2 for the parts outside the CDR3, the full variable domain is DTGVSQNPRHKITKRGQNVTFRCDPISEHNRLYWYRQTLGQGPEFLTYFQNEAQLEKSRLLSDRFSAERPKGSFSTLEIQRTEQGDSAMYLCASTSGAQGPYGYTFGSGTRLTVV.